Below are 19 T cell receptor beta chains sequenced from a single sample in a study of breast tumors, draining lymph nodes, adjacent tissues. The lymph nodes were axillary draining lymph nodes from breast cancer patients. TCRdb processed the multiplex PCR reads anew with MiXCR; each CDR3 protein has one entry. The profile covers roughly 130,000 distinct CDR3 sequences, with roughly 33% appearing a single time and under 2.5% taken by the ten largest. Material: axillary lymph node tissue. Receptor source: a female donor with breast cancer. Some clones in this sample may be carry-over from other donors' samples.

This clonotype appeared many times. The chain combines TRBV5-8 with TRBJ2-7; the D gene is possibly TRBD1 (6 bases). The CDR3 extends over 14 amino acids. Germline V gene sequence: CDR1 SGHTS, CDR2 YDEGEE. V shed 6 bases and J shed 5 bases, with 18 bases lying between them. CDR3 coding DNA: TGTGCCAGCAAATTACAGGGCGCCGGGGACGAGCAGTACGTC. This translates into CASKLQGAGDEQYV.

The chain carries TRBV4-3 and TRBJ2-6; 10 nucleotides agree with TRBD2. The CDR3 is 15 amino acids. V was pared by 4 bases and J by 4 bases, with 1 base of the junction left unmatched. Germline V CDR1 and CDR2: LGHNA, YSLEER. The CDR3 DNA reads TGCGCCAGCAGCCTGGGACTAGCGGGGGCCAACGTCCTGACTTTC. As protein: CASSLGLAGANVLTF.

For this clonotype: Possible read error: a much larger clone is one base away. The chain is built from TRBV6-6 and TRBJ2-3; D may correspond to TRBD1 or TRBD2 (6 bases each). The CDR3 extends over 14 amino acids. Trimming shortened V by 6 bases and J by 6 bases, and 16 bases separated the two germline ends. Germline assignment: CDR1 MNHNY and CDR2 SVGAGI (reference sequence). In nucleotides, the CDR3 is TGTGCCAGCAGACCGGGGGCCCGGGGGGATACGCAGTATTTT. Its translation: CASRPGARGDTQYF.

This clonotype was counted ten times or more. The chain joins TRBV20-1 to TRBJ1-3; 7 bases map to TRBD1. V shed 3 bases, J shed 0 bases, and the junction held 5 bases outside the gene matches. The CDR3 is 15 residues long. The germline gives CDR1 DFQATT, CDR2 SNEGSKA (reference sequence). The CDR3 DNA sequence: TGCAGTGCTAGGCGGGGACAGAGCTCTGGAAACACCATATATTTT. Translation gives CSARRGQSSGNTIYF.

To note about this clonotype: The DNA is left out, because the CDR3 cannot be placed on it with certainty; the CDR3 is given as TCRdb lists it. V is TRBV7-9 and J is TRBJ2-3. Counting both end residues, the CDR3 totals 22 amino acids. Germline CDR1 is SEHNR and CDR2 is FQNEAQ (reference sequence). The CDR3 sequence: CASAGANYGYTFGSGITDTQYF.

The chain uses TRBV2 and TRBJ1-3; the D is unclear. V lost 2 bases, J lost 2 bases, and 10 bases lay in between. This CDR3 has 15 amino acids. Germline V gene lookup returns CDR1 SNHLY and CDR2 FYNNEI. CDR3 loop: CASSELTPTGNTIYF. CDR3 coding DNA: TGTGCCAGCAGTGAACTGACACCCACTGGAAACACCATATATTTT.

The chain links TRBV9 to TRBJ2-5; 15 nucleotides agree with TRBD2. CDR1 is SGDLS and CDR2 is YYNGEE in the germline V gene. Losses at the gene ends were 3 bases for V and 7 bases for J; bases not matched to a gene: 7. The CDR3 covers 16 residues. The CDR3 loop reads CASSAVGLAGGGTQYF. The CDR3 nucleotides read TGTGCCAGCAGCGCTGTGGGACTAGCGGGGGGTGGGACCCAGTACTTC.

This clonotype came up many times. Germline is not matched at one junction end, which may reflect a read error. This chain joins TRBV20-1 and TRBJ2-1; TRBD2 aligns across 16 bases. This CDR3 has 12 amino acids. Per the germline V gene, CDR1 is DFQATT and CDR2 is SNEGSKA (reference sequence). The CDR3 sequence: CSASPGLAGGYF. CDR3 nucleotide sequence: TGCAGTGCTAGCCCGGGACTAGCGGGGGGGTACTTC.

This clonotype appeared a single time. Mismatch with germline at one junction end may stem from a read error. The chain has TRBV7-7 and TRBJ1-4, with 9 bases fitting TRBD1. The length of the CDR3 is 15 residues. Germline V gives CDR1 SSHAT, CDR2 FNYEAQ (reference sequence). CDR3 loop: CASSSTGGWNEKLFF. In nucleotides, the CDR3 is TGTGCTAGCAGCTCCACAGGGGGCTGGAATGAAAAACTGTTTTTT. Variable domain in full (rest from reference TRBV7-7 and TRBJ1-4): GAGVSQSPRYKVTKRGQDVTLRCDPISSHATLYWYQQALGQGPEFLTYFNYEAQPDKSGLPSDRFSAERPEGSISTLTIQRTEQRDSAMYRCASSSTGGWNEKLFFGSGTQLSVL.

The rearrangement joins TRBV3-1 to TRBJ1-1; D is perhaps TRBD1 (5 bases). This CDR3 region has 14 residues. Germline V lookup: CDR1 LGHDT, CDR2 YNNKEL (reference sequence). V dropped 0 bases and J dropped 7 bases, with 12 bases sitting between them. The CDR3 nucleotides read TGTGCCAGCAGCCAAGATTGCCAGGGCTTTGAAGCTTTCTTT. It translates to CASSQDCQGFEAFF.

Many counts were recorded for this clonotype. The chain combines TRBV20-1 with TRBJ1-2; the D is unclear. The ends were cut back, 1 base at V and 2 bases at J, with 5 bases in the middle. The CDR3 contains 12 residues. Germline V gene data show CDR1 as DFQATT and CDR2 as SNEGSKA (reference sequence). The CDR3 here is CSARAQNYGYTF. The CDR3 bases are TGCAGTGCTAGAGCGCAGAACTATGGCTACACCTTC.

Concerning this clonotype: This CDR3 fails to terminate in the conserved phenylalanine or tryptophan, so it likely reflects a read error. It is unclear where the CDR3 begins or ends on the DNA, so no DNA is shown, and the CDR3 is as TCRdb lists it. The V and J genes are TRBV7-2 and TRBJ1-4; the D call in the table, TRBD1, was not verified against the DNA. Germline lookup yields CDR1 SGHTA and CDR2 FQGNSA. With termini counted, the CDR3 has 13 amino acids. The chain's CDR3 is CASSSGGGTGLAV.

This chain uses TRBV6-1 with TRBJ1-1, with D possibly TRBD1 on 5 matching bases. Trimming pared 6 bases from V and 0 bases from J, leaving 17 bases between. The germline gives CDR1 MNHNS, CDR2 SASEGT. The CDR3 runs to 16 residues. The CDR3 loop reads CASSPGGRVLNTEAFF. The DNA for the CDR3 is TGTGCCAGCAGCCCCGGAGGCAGGGTTTTGAACACTGAAGCTTTCTTT.

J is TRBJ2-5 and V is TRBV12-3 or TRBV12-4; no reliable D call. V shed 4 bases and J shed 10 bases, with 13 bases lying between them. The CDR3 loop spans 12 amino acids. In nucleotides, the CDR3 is TGTGCCAGCAGTTCCCGCTGTGGGGACCAGTACTTC. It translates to CASSSRCGDQYF.

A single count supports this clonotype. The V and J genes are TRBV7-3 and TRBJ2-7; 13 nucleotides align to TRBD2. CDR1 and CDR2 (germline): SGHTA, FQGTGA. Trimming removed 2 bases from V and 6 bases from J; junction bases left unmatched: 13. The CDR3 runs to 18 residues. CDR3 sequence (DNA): TGTGCCAGCAGCTTACGGTCTCCACTAGCGGGGGGGGCCCCCGAGCAGTACGTC. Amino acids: CASSLRSPLAGGAPEQYV.

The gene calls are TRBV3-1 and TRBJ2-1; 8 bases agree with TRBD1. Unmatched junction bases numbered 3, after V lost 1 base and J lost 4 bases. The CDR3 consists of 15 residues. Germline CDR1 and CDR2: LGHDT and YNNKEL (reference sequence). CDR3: CASSQVRGPYNEQFF. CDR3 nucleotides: TGTGCCAGCAGCCAAGTCAGGGGGCCTTACAATGAGCAGTTCTTC.

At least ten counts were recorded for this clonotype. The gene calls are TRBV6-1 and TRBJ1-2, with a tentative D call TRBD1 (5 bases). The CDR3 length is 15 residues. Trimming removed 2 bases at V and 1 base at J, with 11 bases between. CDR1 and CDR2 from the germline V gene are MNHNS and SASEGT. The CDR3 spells CASSEWGRINYGYTF. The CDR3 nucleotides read TGTGCCAGCAGTGAATGGGGACGGATTAACTATGGCTACACCTTC.

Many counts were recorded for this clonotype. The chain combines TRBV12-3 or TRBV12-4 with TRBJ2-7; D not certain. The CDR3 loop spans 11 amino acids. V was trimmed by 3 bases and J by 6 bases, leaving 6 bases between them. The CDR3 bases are TGTGCCAGCAGTTTCCGGTTCGAGCAGTACTTC. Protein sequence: CASSFRFEQYF.

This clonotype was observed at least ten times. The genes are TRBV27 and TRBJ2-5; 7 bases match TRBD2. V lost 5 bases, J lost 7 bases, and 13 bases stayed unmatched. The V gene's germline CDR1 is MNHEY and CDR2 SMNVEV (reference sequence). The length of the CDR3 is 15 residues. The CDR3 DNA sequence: TGTGCCAGCAGTCCCCCGGGACTCCGGGGGGTGACCCAGTACTTC. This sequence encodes CASSPPGLRGVTQYF.